The 21 T cell receptor beta chains in this list originate from one sample, sequenced in a study of cytotoxic CD8 clonotypes in ibrutinib-treated CLL listed by TCRdb under 2021. Library generation was performed with the immunoSEQ multiplex PCR assay. TCRdb carries this immuneACCESS record with in-frame sequences only. Its versions omit some clonotypes, under half of them owing to an unresolved V gene in the studies checked, with the rest unexplained. This sample is represented by about 80,000 clones; roughly 77% of them were singletons. The top ten constitute approximately 5.1% of the sample. The meaning of the sample's time point label: approximately 11 months on ibrutinib. Sequencing used PBMCs, obtained after 12 months of ibrutinib treatment. All receptors come from a human donor with chronic lymphocytic leukemia.

V and J are TRBV7-2 and TRBJ2-3; 7 nucleotides agree with TRBD1. Germline V lookup: CDR1 SGHTA, CDR2 FQGNSA. The CDR3 totals 15 residues. V dropped 5 bases and J dropped 4; count of bases not matched to a gene: 9. The CDR3 reads CASSPDRVRADTQYF. The CDR3 region has the DNA TGTGCCAGCAGCCCAGACAGGGTACGGGCAGATACGCAGTATTTT.

The CDR3 is CASSLDSGDEQFF. The CDR3 region has the DNA TGTGCCAGCAGCTTAGATTCAGGCGATGAGCAGTTCTTC. The chain is built from TRBV7-3 and TRBJ2-1; D uncertain. Deletions cut 2 bases from V and 8 bases from J, with 10 bases between. This CDR3 is built from 13 residues. Germline V gene sequence: CDR1 SGHTA, CDR2 FQGTGA.

The chain joins TRBV28 to TRBJ2-1; 7 nucleotides match TRBD2. The J segment lost 0 bases and the V segment lost 6 bases, leaving 8 bases of the junction unmatched. The CDR3 runs to 16 residues. Germline CDR1 MDHEN, CDR2 SYDVKM. CDR3 nucleotides: TGTGCCAGCAGCGATCCGGGCGGGAGCTCCTACAATGAGCAGTTCTTC. Its translation: CASSDPGGSSYNEQFF.

On this clone: The same CDR3 is also encoded by other DNA sequences in this sample. CDR3 residues: CASSPRDRGYEQYF. The DNA of the CDR3 is TGCGCCAGCAGCCCACGGGACAGGGGCTACGAGCAGTACTTC. This chain uses TRBV5-1 with TRBJ2-7, with TRBD1 matching 10 bases. This CDR3 is 14 amino acids long. Unmatched junction bases numbered 4, after V lost 4 bases and J lost 3 bases. Germline V gene sequence: CDR1 SGHRS, CDR2 YFSETQ.

The chain has TRBV11-1 and TRBJ2-2; weak D call: TRBD2 (5 bases). V lost 5 bases to trimming and J lost 4 bases, with 8 bases between them. CDR1 is SGHAT and CDR2 is FQDESV in the germline V gene (reference sequence). This CDR3 is built from 13 residues. The CDR3 nucleotides are TGTGCCAGCAGCCGGGATTTCACCGGGGAGCTGTTTTTT. Encoded protein: CASSRDFTGELFF.

This chain links TRBV6-1 with TRBJ2-7, with a possible D match to TRBD2 (6 bases). The CDR3 sequence is 13 residues long. CDR1 MNHNS and CDR2 SASEGT come from the germline V gene. Trimming pared 6 bases from V and 2 bases from J, leaving 11 bases between. CDR3 region: CASRASVAYEQYF. The CDR3 region has the DNA TGTGCCAGCAGGGCTAGCGTCGCCTACGAGCAGTACTTC.

The chain uses TRBV19 and TRBJ1-5; 12 bases line up with TRBD1. The germline V gene encodes CDR1 LNHDA and CDR2 SQIVND (reference sequence). V trimming: 4 bases; J trimming: 5 bases; junction bases outside the gene matches: 6. This CDR3 is 16 amino acids long. The CDR3 DNA reads as TGTGCCAGTAGTACCACCGGGACAGGGGGCTATCAGCCCCAGCATTTT. Residues: CASSTTGTGGYQPQHF.

This chain links TRBV18 with TRBJ2-1, with D perhaps given as TRBD1 or TRBD2 (5 bases each). CDR1 is KGHSH and CDR2 is LQKENI in the germline V gene. Trimming cost V 4 bases and J 8 bases, with 15 bases left between them. This CDR3 spans 14 amino acids. The CDR3 protein is CASSLTNRGDEQFF. DNA for the CDR3: TGTGCCAGCTCACTTACAAATCGAGGGGATGAGCAGTTCTTC. The complete variable domain, with remaining parts taken from reference TRBV18 and TRBJ2-1, reads NAGVMQNPRHLVRRRGQEARLRCSPMKGHSHVYWYRQLPEEGLKFMVYLQKENIIDESGMPKERFSAEFPKEGPSILRIQQVVRGDSAAYFCASSLTNRGDEQFFGPGTRLTVL.

This chain joins TRBV28 and TRBJ1-5; D perhaps matches TRBD1 (6 bases). Trimming stripped 3 bases from V and 6 bases from J, with 12 bases between. Germline lookup yields CDR1 MDHEN and CDR2 SYDVKM. The CDR3 spans 14 residues. The CDR3 coding sequence is TGTGCCAGCAGTTTGGGGGGGCAGGCTCAGCCCCAGCATTTT. This translates into CASSLGGQAQPQHF.

The chain recombines TRBV28 with TRBJ1-5; 7 bases align to TRBD1. The ends lost 6 bases at V and 2 bases at J; junction bases unmatched: 7. There are 15 residues in the CDR3. The germline gives CDR1 MDHEN, CDR2 SYDVKM. The CDR3 DNA reads as TGTGCCAGCAGCTTGCCCACAGGGGGCAATCAGCCCCAGCATTTT. Its protein is CASSLPTGGNQPQHF.

The rearrangement links TRBV28 to TRBJ2-1, with 14 bases that match TRBD2. The germline gives CDR1 MDHEN, CDR2 SYDVKM. The CDR3 length is 15 residues. V gave up 6 bases and J gave up 3 bases; unmatched junction bases: 1. As DNA, the CDR3 is TGTGCCAGCAGGGGACTAGCGGGGGTCTACAATGAGCAGTTCTTC. Amino acids: CASRGLAGVYNEQFF.

This sequence joins TRBV19 and TRBJ2-2; 9 nucleotides line up with TRBD1. The trim removed 5 bases at V and 7 bases at J, leaving 8 bases unmatched. The CDR3 length is 15 residues. Germline-derived CDR1 and CDR2 are LNHDA and SQIVND (reference sequence). The CDR3 spells CASSGGQGLLGELFF. The DNA of the CDR3 is TGTGCCAGTAGTGGGGGACAGGGTTTACTCGGGGAGCTGTTTTTT.

This clone was picked up a small number of times. This same CDR3 is encoded by further DNA sequences in the sample. V and J are TRBV5-1 and TRBJ2-3; 13 nucleotides match TRBD2. CDR3 length: 14 amino acids. Germline values: CDR1 SGHRS, CDR2 YFSETQ. V lost 8 bases to trimming and J lost 4 bases; unmatched junction nucleotides: 4. DNA of the CDR3: TGCGCCAGTAGCGGACTAGCGGGGGCAGATACGCAGTATTTT. Protein product: CASSGLAGADTQYF. Complete variable domain (other parts from reference TRBV5-1 and TRBJ2-3): KAGVTQTPRYLIKTRGQQVTLSCSPISGHRSVSWYQQTPGQGLQFLFEYFSETQRNKGNFPGRFSGRQFSNSRSEMNVSTLELGDSALYLCASSGLAGADTQYFGPGTRLTVL.

The genes are TRBV29-1 and TRBJ1-5; D gene ambiguous. The V gene lost 4 bases and the J gene lost 3 bases, with 13 bases spanning the gap. The CDR3 has 14 amino acids. Germline V gene data show CDR1 as SQVTM and CDR2 as ANQGSEA. The CDR3 here is CSVAPDGPNQPQHF. CDR3 nucleotides: TGCAGCGTTGCCCCGGACGGTCCCAATCAGCCCCAGCATTTT.

The table lists this clone with a count of one. The chain couples TRBV5-1 to TRBJ2-3; D remains unclear. Between the trimmed V and J ends, which lost 2 bases and 0 bases, there was a span of 7 bases. From germline, CDR1 is SGHRS and CDR2 YFSETQ. There are 14 residues in the CDR3. The CDR3 is CASSFGTSTDTQYF. The CDR3, as DNA: TGCGCCAGCAGCTTTGGCACAAGCACAGATACGCAGTATTTT. The complete variable domain, with remaining parts taken from reference TRBV5-1 and TRBJ2-3, reads KAGVTQTPRYLIKTRGQQVTLSCSPISGHRSVSWYQQTPGQGLQFLFEYFSETQRNKGNFPGRFSGRQFSNSRSEMNVSTLELGDSALYLCASSFGTSTDTQYFGPGTRLTVL.

The rearrangement uses TRBV2 and TRBJ2-3, with 12 bases that match TRBD1. This CDR3 is built from 15 residues. CDR1 and CDR2 from the germline V gene are SNHLY and FYNNEI. With 6 bases clipped from V and 6 bases from J, the junction kept 7 bases outside the gene matches. This CDR3 is CASSRDRGLGDTQYF. The DNA of the CDR3 is TGTGCCAGCAGCCGGGACAGGGGGCTCGGGGATACGCAGTATTTT.

V usage is TRBV6-1 and J usage is TRBJ2-7; D is uncertain. Germline loops: CDR1 MNHNS, CDR2 SASEGT. This CDR3 comprises 14 residues. V was trimmed by 5 bases and J by 0 bases, leaving 11 bases between them. CDR3 in DNA: TGTGCCAGCAGTACCCGTGGCGGCTCCTACGAGCAGTACTTC. It translates to CASSTRGGSYEQYF.

This chain links TRBV11-3 with TRBJ2-2; the match to TRBD2 covers 7 bases. The V gene end was trimmed by 5 bases and the J gene end by 4 bases; junction bases not matched to a gene: 7. This CDR3 has 15 residues. Germline CDR1 is SGHNT and CDR2 is YENEEA. Here the CDR3 DNA reads TGTGCCAGCAGCCAGCGGGGTGTGGGCACCGGGGAGCTGTTTTTT. This gives the protein CASSQRGVGTGELFF.

The chain combines TRBV6-6 with TRBJ2-1; 7 nucleotides match TRBD2. J lost 9 bases, V lost 2 bases, and 4 bases had no gene match. The CDR3 runs 13 residues. Germline CDR1 is MNHNY and CDR2 is SVGAGI (reference sequence). CDR3 nucleotide sequence: TGTGCCAGCAGTTACCCGGGGGGTGTTGAGCAGTTCTTC. This encodes CASSYPGGVEQFF.

The rearrangement uses TRBV2 and TRBJ2-1, with 7 bases lining up with TRBD2. This CDR3 comprises 13 residues. Unmatched junction bases numbered 13, after V lost 11 bases and J lost 9 bases. The germline V gene encodes CDR1 SNHLY and CDR2 FYNNEI. CDR3 in amino acids: CAGGAGVGSEQFF. Here the CDR3 DNA reads TGTGCCGGAGGGGCGGGAGTCGGGAGTGAGCAGTTCTTC.

A single count supports this clone. The chain recombines TRBV7-9 with TRBJ1-2; the D gene is possibly TRBD1 (5 bases). Trimming took 2 bases from V and 7 from J, leaving 14 bases between them. CDR3 length equals 14 residues. Germline V gene sequence: CDR1 SEHNR, CDR2 FQNEAQ (reference sequence). CDR3: CASSLSPGVGGYTF. CDR3 in DNA: TGTGCCAGCAGCTTATCACCGGGGGTTGGTGGCTACACCTTC.